These 28 T cell receptor beta chains were sequenced from one sample in a study of T cell repertoires in aging, cancer and after chemotherapy. Rearranged V-D-J TRB sequences were amplified with a mixed TRB-A/B primer pool. TCRdb reprocessed the multiplex PCR reads via MiXCR and lists one record per CDR3 protein. The sample lists 5,500 to 7,000 distinct CDR3 sequences; 53% were seen once. TCR beta rearrangements were amplified from peripheral blood genomic DNA. Source material: blood. These receptors were obtained from a human donor with a solid tumor.

This chain joins TRBV7-2 and TRBJ2-7; D not certain. V lost 5 bases and J lost 0, with 26 bases in between. The germline gives CDR1 SGHTA, CDR2 FQGNSA. This CDR3 contains 19 residues. CDR3 nucleotides: TGTGCCAGCAGCCCCCCTAAGGGCACGGTCCTTAAGGGCTCCTACGAGCAGTACTTC. Encoded protein: CASSPPKGTVLKGSYEQYF.

The gene calls are TRBV10-3 and TRBJ2-3, with 11 bases lining up with TRBD2. This CDR3 region has 15 residues. The V gene end was trimmed by 4 bases and the J gene end by 3 bases; junction bases not matched to a gene: 3. CDR1 and CDR2 from the germline V gene are ENHRY and SYGVKD. The CDR3 loop reads CAISGGLAVTDTQYF. The DNA for the CDR3 is TGTGCCATCAGTGGGGGACTAGCGGTTACAGATACGCAGTATTTT.

The chain combines TRBV24-1 with TRBJ2-3, with D unresolved. The ends were cut back, 4 bases at V and 1 base at J, with 2 bases in the middle. This CDR3 contains 12 residues. Germline V gene data show CDR1 as KGHDR and CDR2 as SFDVKD. CDR3 protein: CATSDRTDTQYF. The DNA for the CDR3 is TGTGCCACCAGTGACCGCACAGATACGCAGTATTTT.

V gene TRBV6-1 combines with J gene TRBJ1-4; D not resolved. The germline V and J ends were trimmed by 3 bases and 3 bases, with 5 bases remaining between them. Germline V gene lookup returns CDR1 MNHNS and CDR2 SASEGT. The CDR3 consists of 13 residues. In DNA, the CDR3 is TGTGCCAGCAGTGACCTCCCTAATGAAAAACTGTTTTTT. This codes for CASSDLPNEKLFF.

The V and J genes are TRBV6-5 and TRBJ2-7, with a weak D call TRBD1 (5 bases). Trimming removed 4 bases at V and 5 bases at J, with 12 bases between. This CDR3 has 13 amino acids. CDR1 and CDR2 (germline): MNHEY, SVGAGI. The CDR3 spells CASSWPGSHEQYF. The CDR3 nucleotides read TGTGCCAGCAGTTGGCCAGGGTCCCACGAGCAGTACTTC.

The rearrangement uses TRBV12-3 or TRBV12-4 and TRBJ2-2; 7 bases agree with TRBD1. The ends lost 2 bases at V and 4 bases at J; junction bases unmatched: 4. The CDR3 length is 15 residues. The CDR3 is CASSLTRTGTGELFF. The CDR3 nucleotides read TGTGCCAGCAGTTTAACTCGGACAGGCACCGGGGAGCTGTTTTTT.

The chain employs TRBV7-9 and TRBJ1-1; no definite D call. The germline V and J ends were trimmed by 6 bases and 8 bases, with 16 bases remaining between them. Germline V lookup: CDR1 SEHNR, CDR2 FQNEAQ (reference sequence). This CDR3 spans 13 amino acids. The CDR3 protein is CASRAGSPLEAFF. CDR3 sequence (DNA): TGTGCCAGCAGGGCCGGGAGTCCACTAGAAGCTTTCTTT.

The chain joins TRBV6-1 to TRBJ1-4; TRBD1 agrees at 7 bases. The CDR3 is 15 residues long. The trim removed 6 bases at V and 3 bases at J, leaving 7 bases unmatched. CDR1 is MNHNS, CDR2 SASEGT, per germline. The CDR3 coding sequence is TGTGCCAGCAGAGACAGGGAGTTGGCTAATGAAAAACTGTTTTTT. It yields the protein CASRDRELANEKLFF.

The V gene is TRBV7-6, the J gene TRBJ1-1, with TRBD1 as a possible D gene (5 bases). CDR1 and CDR2 (germline): SGHVS, FNYEAQ. The CDR3 is 15 amino acids. V was cut by 0 bases and J by 8 bases, with 16 bases left in between. CDR3: CASSLALGPEAEAFF. DNA of the CDR3: TGTGCCAGCAGCTTAGCTTTGGGGCCCGAGGCCGAAGCTTTCTTT.

V is TRBV6-2 or TRBV6-3 and J is TRBJ1-2; D is unresolved. This CDR3 is built from 8 residues. CDR1 is MNHEY, CDR2 SVGEGT, per germline. Trimming left V 4 bases short and J 14 bases short, with 5 bases between. CDR3 residues: CASSWVTF. CDR3 sequence (DNA): TGTGCCAGCAGTTGGGTGACCTTC.

V and J are TRBV6-5 and TRBJ2-3; TRBD2 matches at 13 bases. The CDR3 contains 14 residues. Germline V gene sequence: CDR1 MNHEY, CDR2 SVGAGI. V lost 9 bases, J lost 5 bases, and 5 bases stayed unmatched. The CDR3 coding sequence is TGTGCCAGTACTAGCGGGAGGGCCGTAGATACGCAGTATTTT. Translating it yields CASTSGRAVDTQYF.

This clonotype came up a few times. The V gene is TRBV20-1, the J gene TRBJ2-1; perhaps TRBD2 as D (5 bases). Trimming stripped 5 bases from V and 6 bases from J, with 11 bases between. Germline V gene sequence: CDR1 DFQATT, CDR2 SNEGSKA (reference sequence). This CDR3 has 12 amino acids. Here the CDR3 DNA reads TGCAGTGCTCAGCGGAAGGGCAATGAGCAGTTCTTC. Protein sequence: CSAQRKGNEQFF.

The rearrangement joins TRBV12-3 or TRBV12-4 to TRBJ1-2; D is uncertain. V was trimmed by 1 base and J by 4 bases, leaving 7 bases between them. The CDR3 runs 13 residues. The CDR3 region has the DNA TGTGCCAGCAGTTTAGGGGCCGCCTATGGCTACACCTTC. This translates into CASSLGAAYGYTF.

The chain combines TRBV27 with TRBJ2-1, with a possible D match to TRBD2 (5 bases). With 4 bases removed from V and 0 bases from J, the gap between germline ends came to 16 bases. Germline V CDR1 and CDR2: MNHEY, SMNVEV (reference sequence). The length of the CDR3 is 17 residues. The CDR3 sequence: CASSYRGGRASYNEQFF. For the CDR3, the DNA is TGTGCCAGCAGTTATCGGGGTGGGAGAGCCTCCTACAATGAGCAGTTCTTC.

The chain recombines TRBV20-1 with TRBJ1-2, with D unclear. CDR1 is DFQATT and CDR2 is SNEGSKA in the germline V gene (reference sequence). This CDR3 region has 15 residues. The V gene lost 1 base and the J gene lost 0 bases, with 12 bases spanning the gap. The DNA for the CDR3 is TGCAGTGCTAGAGGTACCTCTGGGGCTAACTATGGCTACACCTTC. It codes for CSARGTSGANYGYTF.

The chain combines TRBV20-1 with TRBJ1-6; D not resolved. The CDR3 has 12 residues. Germline CDR1 reads DFQATT; CDR2 reads SNEGSKA (reference sequence). The ends were cut back, 0 bases at V and 7 bases at J, with 4 bases in the middle. Written as DNA, the CDR3 is TGCAGTGCTAGAGACAGGAATTCACCCCTCCACTTT. Translating it yields CSARDRNSPLHF.

This clonotype was found once. The gene calls are TRBV5-6 and TRBJ2-1, with D unclear. Trimming left V 9 bases short and J 1 base short, with 8 bases between. The CDR3 length is 12 residues. Germline V gene data show CDR1 as SGHDT and CDR2 as YYEEEE. CDR3 sequence: CATFSSYNEQFF. CDR3 in DNA: TGTGCCACCTTTAGTTCCTACAATGAGCAGTTCTTC.

The gene calls are TRBV6-5 and TRBJ1-2; 9 bases are a match to TRBD1. CDR1 and CDR2 from the germline V gene are MNHEY and SVGAGI. The CDR3 runs 13 residues. V trimming: 6 bases; J trimming: 8 bases; junction bases outside the gene matches: 7. CDR3 region: CASSAQGAWGYTF. CDR3 in DNA: TGTGCCAGCAGCGCACAGGGGGCCTGGGGCTACACCTTC.

This chain uses TRBV6-6 with TRBJ2-1; D perhaps matches TRBD2 (5 bases). The germline V and J ends were trimmed by 3 bases and 6 bases, with 15 bases remaining between them. Germline V gene data show CDR1 as MNHNY and CDR2 as SVGAGI (reference sequence). This CDR3 comprises 15 residues. The CDR3 DNA reads TGTGCCAGCAGTTATCTGCTAGCTGGGAGCAATGAGCAGTTCTTC. Its translation is CASSYLLAGSNEQFF.

This clonotype has just a few counts. V usage is TRBV2 and J usage is TRBJ1-4, with D possibly being TRBD1 (6 bases). Germline CDR1 is SNHLY and CDR2 is FYNNEI. The V end lost 3 bases, the J end lost 6 bases, and 11 bases lay between the germline ends. This CDR3 has 14 residues. The CDR3 loop reads CASSDNREDEKLFF. Here the CDR3 DNA reads TGTGCCAGCAGTGACAACAGGGAGGATGAAAAACTGTTTTTT.

This clonotype has only a few counts. The rearrangement joins TRBV19 to TRBJ2-7, with 10 bases matching TRBD1. CDR3 length: 14 amino acids. Germline V gene data show CDR1 as LNHDA and CDR2 as SQIVND (reference sequence). The J segment lost 1 base and the V segment lost 5 bases, leaving 2 bases of the junction unmatched. DNA for the CDR3: TGTGCCAGTAGTGGACAGGGGGGTTCCTACGAGCAGTACTTC. Protein sequence: CASSGQGGSYEQYF.

V gene TRBV6-5 combines with J gene TRBJ1-1; no reliable D call. The CDR3 contains 14 residues. V dropped 0 bases and J dropped 9 bases, with 14 bases sitting between them. Germline loops: CDR1 MNHEY, CDR2 SVGAGI. CDR3: CASSYSPGSGKAFF. CDR3 DNA sequence: TGTGCCAGCAGTTACTCACCGGGCTCCGGGAAAGCTTTCTTT.

The gene calls are TRBV27 and TRBJ1-1; D remains ambiguous. The germline CDR1 and CDR2 sequences are MNHEY and SMNVEV (reference sequence). The length of the CDR3 is 11 residues. V lost 8 bases and J lost 0, with 4 bases in between. The CDR3 is CASGLNTEAFF. CDR3 coding DNA: TGTGCCAGCGGCTTGAACACTGAAGCTTTCTTT.

This clonotype has a handful of counts. The rearrangement uses TRBV7-6 and TRBJ2-7, with 11 bases matching TRBD2. The V gene end was trimmed by 1 base and the J gene end by 6 bases; junction bases not matched to a gene: 5. Germline-derived CDR1 and CDR2 are SGHVS and FNYEAQ. The CDR3 is made up of 15 amino acids. This CDR3 reads CASSLGTSGSGEQYF. The CDR3 coding sequence is TGTGCCAGCAGCTTAGGGACTAGCGGGTCGGGCGAGCAGTACTTC.

This clonotype came up a few times. The rearrangement uses TRBV29-1 and TRBJ2-4, with TRBD1 identical over 8 bases. Germline CDR1 reads SQVTM; CDR2 reads ANQGSEA. V trimming: 7 bases; J trimming: 11 bases; junction bases outside the gene matches: 7. This CDR3 contains 11 residues. As DNA, the CDR3 is TGCAGCGCCCAGGACAGGGAGTTTCAGTACTTC. Residues: CSAQDREFQYF.

The chain joins TRBV18 to TRBJ2-7, with D perhaps matching TRBD2 (6 bases). This CDR3 is built from 14 residues. Germline values: CDR1 KGHSH, CDR2 LQKENI. The V and J ends lost 2 bases and 1 base respectively, with 9 bases between them. CDR3 sequence reads: CASSPGRISYEQYF. CDR3 DNA sequence: TGTGCCAGCTCACCAGGGAGGATTTCCTACGAGCAGTACTTC.

This sequence joins TRBV6-5 and TRBJ1-5; 8 nucleotides align to TRBD1. This CDR3 region has 15 residues. V shed 5 bases, J shed 2 bases, and the junction held 5 bases outside the gene matches. The germline gives CDR1 MNHEY, CDR2 SVGAGI. Here the CDR3 DNA reads TGTGCCAGCAGTGGTGGGACAGGTGGCAATCAGCCCCAGCATTTT. Protein: CASSGGTGGNQPQHF.

The rearrangement uses TRBV6-5 and TRBJ2-7; D gene ambiguous. This CDR3 region has 11 residues. Germline CDR1 and CDR2: MNHEY and SVGAGI. The V end was cut by 8 bases, the J end by 6 bases, with 11 bases between. DNA of the CDR3: TGTGCCAGCGTTGATGGTGGCGAGCAGTACTTC. Translating gives CASVDGGEQYF.